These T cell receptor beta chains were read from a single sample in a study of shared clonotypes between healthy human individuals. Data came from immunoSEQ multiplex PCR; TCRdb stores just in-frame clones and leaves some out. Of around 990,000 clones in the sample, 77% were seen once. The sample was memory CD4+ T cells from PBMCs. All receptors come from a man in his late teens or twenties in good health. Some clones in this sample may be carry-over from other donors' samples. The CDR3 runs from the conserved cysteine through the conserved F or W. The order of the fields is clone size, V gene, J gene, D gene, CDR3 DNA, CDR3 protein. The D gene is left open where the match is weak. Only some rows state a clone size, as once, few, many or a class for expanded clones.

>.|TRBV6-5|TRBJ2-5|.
TGTGCCAGCAGCGAGGGTAATCGCCAAGAGACCCAGTACTTC
CASSEGNRQETQYF
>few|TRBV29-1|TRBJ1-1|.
TGCAGCGTCACGACCCCGAACACTGAAGCTTTCTTT
CSVTTPNTEAFF
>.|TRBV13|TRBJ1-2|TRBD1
TGTGCCAGCAGCTTAGCTGGGACAGGCATCTATGGCTACACCTTC
CASSLAGTGIYGYTF
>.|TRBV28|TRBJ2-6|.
TGTGCCAGCAGTTCCCCTTGCCGCGGGGCCAACGTCCTGACTTTC
CASSSPCRGANVLTF
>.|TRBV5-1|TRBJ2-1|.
TGCGCCAGCAGCTTGGAATCTAGCAGAAACAATGAGCAGTTCTTC
CASSLESSRNNEQFF
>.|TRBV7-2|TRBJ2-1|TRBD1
TGTGCCAGCAGCTCCACGAGGGACAGATACAACAATGAGCAGTTCTTC
CASSSTRDRYNNEQFF
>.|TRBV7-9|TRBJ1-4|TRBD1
TGTGCCAGCAGCTGGGACAGGGTCGGGTTCGGGGAAAAACTGTTTTTT
CASSWDRVGFGEKLFF
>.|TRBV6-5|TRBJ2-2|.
TGTGCCACGAGGGCCCCCGGCACCGGGGAGCTGTTTTTT
CATRAPGTGELFF
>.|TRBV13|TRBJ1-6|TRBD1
TGTGCCAGCAGCTTATTACAGGGGAATATGTCACCCCTCCACTTT
CASSLLQGNMSPLHF
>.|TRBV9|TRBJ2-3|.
TGTGCCAGCAGCGGTCATGATACGCAGTATTTT
CASSGHDTQYF
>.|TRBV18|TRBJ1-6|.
TGTGCCAGCTGCCCGAATAATTCACCCCTCCACTTT
CASCPNNSPLHF
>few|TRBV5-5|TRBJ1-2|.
TGTGCCAGCAGCGGCGAAACCCAAAAGATACACATTTTCGGGAATGGCTACACCTTC
CASSGETQKIHIFGNGYTF
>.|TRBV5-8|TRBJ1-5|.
TGTGCCAGCAGCTTGCCCCCTTATAGCAATCAGCCCCAGCATTTT
CASSLPPYSNQPQHF
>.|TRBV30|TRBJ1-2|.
TGTGCCTGGAGTTCTAGGATGACCACCTATGGCTACACCTTC
CAWSSRMTTYGYTF
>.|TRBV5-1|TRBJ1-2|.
TGCGCCAGCAGCCCCATGAGGACGCTCTATGGCTACACCTTC
CASSPMRTLYGYTF
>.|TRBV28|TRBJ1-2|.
TGTGCCAGCAGATTACCTCCCTATGGCTACACCTTC
CASRLPPYGYTF
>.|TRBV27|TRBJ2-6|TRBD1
TGTGCCAGCACCAGGGGGGACAGGCCCCAAACTGGGGCCAACGTCCTGACTTTC
CASTRGDRPQTGANVLTF
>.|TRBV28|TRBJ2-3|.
TGTGCCAGCAGTGACGGAGCAGGGGTGAGCACAGATACGCAGTATTTT
CASSDGAGVSTDTQYF
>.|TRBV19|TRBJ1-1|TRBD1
TGTGCCAGTAGTAAAGACAGGGTCCCGATGAACACTGAAGCTTTCTTT
CASSKDRVPMNTEAFF
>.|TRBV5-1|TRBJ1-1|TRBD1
TGCGCCAGCAGCGCCCCCCAAGGGGGCGCGAAAACTGAAGCTTTCTTT
CASSAPQGGAKTEAFF
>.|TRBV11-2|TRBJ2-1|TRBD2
TGTGCCAGCAGCTCAGTCTCGGGACTAGCGCAACACAATGAGCAGTTCTTC
CASSSVSGLAQHNEQFF
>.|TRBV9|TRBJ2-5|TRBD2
TGTGCCAGCAGCGTAGCCAGCGGGGGCAGAGAGACCCAGTACTTC
CASSVASGGRETQYF
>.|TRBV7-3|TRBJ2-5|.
TGTGCCAGCAGCTTAGGGGGGTCCCAAGAGACCCAGTACTTC
CASSLGGSQETQYF
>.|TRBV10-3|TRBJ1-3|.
TGTGCCATCAGTGAGTCGAGGAATCCAGGCGCTGGAAACACCATATATTTT
CAISESRNPGAGNTIYF
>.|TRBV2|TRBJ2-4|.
TGTGCCAGCAGCCTTGGACCCCCGAGCCAAAACATTCAGTACTTC
CASSLGPPSQNIQYF
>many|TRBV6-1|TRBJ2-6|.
TGTGCCAGCTCCCTTTCTGGGGCCAACGTCCTGACTTTC
CASSLSGANVLTF
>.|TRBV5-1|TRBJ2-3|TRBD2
TGCGCCAGCAGCTCAGCGGGGGTAGATACGCAGTATTTT
CASSSAGVDTQYF
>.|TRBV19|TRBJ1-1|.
TGTGCCAGTAGCCTCCAAGGGTTGAACACTGAAGCTTTCTTT
CASSLQGLNTEAFF
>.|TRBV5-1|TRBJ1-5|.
TGCGCCAGCAGCTTACGGGGGCAGCCCCAGCATTTT
CASSLRGQPQHF
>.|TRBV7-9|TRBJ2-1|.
TGTGCCAGCAGCTTAGGTAATAGGCTAGGAACATACAATGAGCAGTTCTTC
CASSLGNRLGTYNEQFF
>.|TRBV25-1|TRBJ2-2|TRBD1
TGTGCCAGCAGCACCACAGGGGGGTGGGAGCTGTTTTTT
CASSTTGGWELFF
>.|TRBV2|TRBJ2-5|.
TGTGCCAGCAGTGAACCACAGGCAAGGAAGACCCAGTACTTC
CASSEPQARKTQYF
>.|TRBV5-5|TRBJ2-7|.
TGTGCCAGCAGCTTGGAGCTACGATCCTACGAGCAGTACTTC
CASSLELRSYEQYF
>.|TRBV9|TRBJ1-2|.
TGTGCCAGCAGCCCAGGACAAGTTTATGGCTACACCTTC
CASSPGQVYGYTF
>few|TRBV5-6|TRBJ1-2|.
TGTGCCAGCAGCCCGGACGGGGATAACTATGGCTACACCTTC
CASSPDGDNYGYTF
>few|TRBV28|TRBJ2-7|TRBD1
TGTGCCAGCAGCAGCGGATGGACAGGGGGATATGTTGGCGAGCAGTACTTC
CASSSGWTGGYVGEQYF
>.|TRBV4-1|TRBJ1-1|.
TGCGCCAGCAGTCTAGGGAACACTGAAGCTTTCTTT
CASSLGNTEAFF
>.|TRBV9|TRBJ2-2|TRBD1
TGTGCCAGCAGCGTAATTGGTCGGGCAGGGGGTTCCGGGGAGCTGTTTTTT
CASSVIGRAGGSGELFF
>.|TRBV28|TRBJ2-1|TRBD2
TGTGCCACCCACGATTTCGGCCCTAGCGGGAGGATCTACAATGAGCAGTTCTTC
CATHDFGPSGRIYNEQFF
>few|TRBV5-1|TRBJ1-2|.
TGCGCCAGCAGCCGTGACAGTACCTATGGCTACACCTTC
CASSRDSTYGYTF
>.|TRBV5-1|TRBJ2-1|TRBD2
TGCGCCAGCAGCTCCCTCCCATTAGCGGGAGTGGGTATAGATGAGCAGTTCTTC
CASSSLPLAGVGIDEQFF
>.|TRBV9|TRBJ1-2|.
TGTGCCAGCAGCGTAGGGAACCTTAACTATGGCTACACCTTC
CASSVGNLNYGYTF
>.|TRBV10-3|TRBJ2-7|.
TGTGCCATCAGGGGGGTTAGCTCCTACGAGCAGTACTTC
CAIRGVSSYEQYF
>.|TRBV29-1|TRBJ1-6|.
TGCAGCGTTTCGACAGGCGCCCTGAATAATTCACCCCTCCACTTT
CSVSTGALNNSPLHF
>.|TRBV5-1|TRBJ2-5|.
TGCGCCAGCAGCTTTTTGCCTGAACAAGAGACCCAGTACTTC
CASSFLPEQETQYF
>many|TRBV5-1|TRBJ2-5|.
TGCGCCAGCAAGCAGAGTACGAAACAAGAGACCCAGTACTTC
CASKQSTKQETQYF
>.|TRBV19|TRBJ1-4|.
TGTGCCAGTACCTTACACCACGGACAGCTCCCCACAGGACTGTTTTTT
CASTLHHGQLPTGLFF
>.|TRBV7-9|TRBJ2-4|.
TGTGCCAGCAGCTTAGACATCAGTACCAAAAACATTCAGTACTTC
CASSLDISTKNIQYF
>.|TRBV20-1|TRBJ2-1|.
TGCAGTGCAGCCCGTACGGATGAGCAGTTCTTC
CSAARTDEQFF